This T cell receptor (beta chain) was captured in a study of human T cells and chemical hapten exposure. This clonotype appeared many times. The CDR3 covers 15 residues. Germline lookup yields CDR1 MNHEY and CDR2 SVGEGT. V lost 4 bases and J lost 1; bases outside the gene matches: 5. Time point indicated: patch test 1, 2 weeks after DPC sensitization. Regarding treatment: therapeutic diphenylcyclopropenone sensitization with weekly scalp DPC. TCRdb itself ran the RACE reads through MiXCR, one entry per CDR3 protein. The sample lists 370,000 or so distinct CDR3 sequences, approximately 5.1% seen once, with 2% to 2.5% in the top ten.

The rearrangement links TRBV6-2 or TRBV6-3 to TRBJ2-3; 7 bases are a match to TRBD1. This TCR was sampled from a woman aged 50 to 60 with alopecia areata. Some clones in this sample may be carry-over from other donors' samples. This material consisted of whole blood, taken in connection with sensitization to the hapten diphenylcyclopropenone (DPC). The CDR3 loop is CASSWNRGGTDTQYF. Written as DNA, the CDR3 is TGTGCCAGCAGTTGGAACAGGGGCGGCACAGATACGCAGTATTTT.